This T cell receptor beta chain was identified in a study of OX40 agonist ivuxolimab in advanced cancers. In the study overall: Six ivuxolimab dose levels, 0.01 to 10 mg/kg, were given intravenously every 2 weeks.

The study, taken as a whole, reports: There were, on average, more expanded clones in CD8+ T cells than in CD4+.

Germline values: CDR1 SGHVS, CDR2 FQNEAQ. V was clipped by 5 bases and J by 1 base; unmatched bases: 7. The CDR3 is 15 amino acids. A single count supports this clone. Its specificity is unknown. Exclusion applied to patients with autoimmune disease history or systemic immunosuppression. The protocol was immunoSEQ multiplex PCR, while the TCRdb copy is restricted to in-frame clones and leaves out a portion. The table lists around 76,000 clones, about 89% of them singletons. The receptor was derived from an adult with an advanced solid tumor such as melanoma, head and neck, liver or kidney cancer. The sample here was CD4+ or CD8+ T cells sorted from blood, taken in a trial of the OX40 agonist ivuxolimab. The V gene is TRBV7-8, the J gene TRBJ2-7; TRBD1 matches at 8 bases. The CDR3 reads CASSDRQGSSYEQYF. CDR3 coding DNA: TGTGCCAGCAGCGACCGACAGGGGAGTTCCTACGAGCAGTACTTC.